The sequence of this TCR beta chain was determined in a study of T cell responses to AZD1222 COVID-19 vaccine. Generated by immunoSEQ multiplex PCR, the TCRdb table keeps only in-frame clones and is missing some. The repertoire includes 95,000 to 110,000 clones, roughly 87% of them detected once, and 3.5% to 4.5% sits in the top ten. Study-level findings and limits: Reportedly, close to half of spike-specific TCRs are directed against unmutated variant regions.

Germline V gives CDR1 LNHDA, CDR2 SQIVND (reference sequence). The CDR3 totals 13 residues. The V segment lost 6 bases and the J segment 4 bases; nucleotides outside the gene matches: 5. With regard to this clone: As yet, its antigen is unknown.

The V gene is TRBV19, the J gene TRBJ1-2, with 7 bases fitting TRBD1. Sequences were derived from peripheral blood, sampled on day 0 of AZD1222 vaccination. This receptor was obtained from an adult in good health. The CDR3 here is CASSTGTVYGYTF. CDR3 coding DNA: TGTGCCAGTAGCACCGGGACAGTCTATGGCTACACCTTC.